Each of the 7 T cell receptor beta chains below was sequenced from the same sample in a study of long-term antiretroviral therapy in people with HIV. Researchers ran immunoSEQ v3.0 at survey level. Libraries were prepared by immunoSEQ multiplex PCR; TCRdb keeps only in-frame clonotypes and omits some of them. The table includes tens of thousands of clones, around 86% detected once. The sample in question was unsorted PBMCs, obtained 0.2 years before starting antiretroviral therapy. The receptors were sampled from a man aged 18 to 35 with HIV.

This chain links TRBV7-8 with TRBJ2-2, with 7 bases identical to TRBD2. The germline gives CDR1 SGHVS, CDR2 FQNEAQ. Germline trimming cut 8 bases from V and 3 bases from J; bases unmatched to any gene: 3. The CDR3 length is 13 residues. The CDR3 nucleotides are TGTGCCAGCGGCGGGGGATACACCGGGGAGCTGTTTTTT. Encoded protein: CASGGGYTGELFF.

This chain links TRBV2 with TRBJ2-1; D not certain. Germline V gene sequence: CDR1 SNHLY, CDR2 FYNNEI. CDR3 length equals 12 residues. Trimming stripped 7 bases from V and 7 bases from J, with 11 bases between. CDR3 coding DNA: TGTGCCAGCACTGGGTCTGGGAATGAGCAGTTCTTC. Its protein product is CASTGSGNEQFF.

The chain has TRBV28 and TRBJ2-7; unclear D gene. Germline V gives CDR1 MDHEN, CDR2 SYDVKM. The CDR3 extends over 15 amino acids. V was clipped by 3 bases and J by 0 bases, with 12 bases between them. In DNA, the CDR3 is TGTGCCAGCAGTTTCCCAGCGCTAAGCTCCTACGAGCAGTACTTC. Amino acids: CASSFPALSSYEQYF. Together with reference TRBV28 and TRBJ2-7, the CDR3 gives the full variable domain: DVKVTQSSRYLVKRTGEKVFLECVQDMDHENMFWYRQDPGLGLRLIYFSYDVKMKEKGDIPEGYSVSREKKERFSLILESASTNQTSMYLCASSFPALSSYEQYFGPGTRLTVT.

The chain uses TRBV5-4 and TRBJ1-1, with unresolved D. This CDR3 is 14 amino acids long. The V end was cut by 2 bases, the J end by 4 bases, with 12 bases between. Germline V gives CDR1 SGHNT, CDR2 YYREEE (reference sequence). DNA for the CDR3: TGTGCCAGCAGCTTAGAGGGAGGGAGCACTGAAGCTTTCTTT. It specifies CASSLEGGSTEAFF.

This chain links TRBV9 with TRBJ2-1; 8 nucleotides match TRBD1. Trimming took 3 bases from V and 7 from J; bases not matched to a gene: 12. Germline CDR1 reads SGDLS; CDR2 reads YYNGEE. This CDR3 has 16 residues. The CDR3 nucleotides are TGTGCCAGCAGCGACGGGGAGACAGGGGAATTAAATGAGCAGTTCTTC. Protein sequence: CASSDGETGELNEQFF.

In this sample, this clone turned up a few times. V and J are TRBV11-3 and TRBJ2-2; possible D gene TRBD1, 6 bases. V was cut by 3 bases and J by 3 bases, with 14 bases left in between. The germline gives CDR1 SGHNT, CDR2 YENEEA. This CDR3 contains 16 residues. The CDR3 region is CASSFSGTKDTGELFF. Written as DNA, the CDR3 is TGTGCCAGCAGCTTCTCCGGGACAAAGGACACCGGGGAGCTGTTTTTT.

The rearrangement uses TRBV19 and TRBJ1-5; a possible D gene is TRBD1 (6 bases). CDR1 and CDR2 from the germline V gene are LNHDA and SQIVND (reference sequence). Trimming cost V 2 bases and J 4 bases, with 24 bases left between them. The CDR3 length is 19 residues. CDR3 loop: CASSIRTVGISRNNQPQHF. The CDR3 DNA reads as TGTGCCAGTAGTATACGGACAGTGGGGATTTCCAGAAATAATCAGCCCCAGCATTTT. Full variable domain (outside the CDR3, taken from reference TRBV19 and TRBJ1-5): DGGITQSPKYLFRKEGQNVTLSCEQNLNHDAMYWYRQDPGQGLRLIYYSQIVNDFQKGDIAEGYSVSREKKESFPLTVTSAQKNPTAFYLCASSIRTVGISRNNQPQHFGDGTRLSIL.